This TCR beta chain was observed in a study of T cells after yellow fever vaccination. Study outcomes and limitations: Peak timing came faster in the weaker secondary response, day 5 versus 15. FACS-sorted repertoires might harbor abundant contaminating clonotypes from the bulk population. Researchers noted that a small share of clonotypes showed up in both CD4 and CD8 compartments.

J gave up 0 bases and V 4 bases, and 9 bases lay outside the gene matches. This CDR3 spans 17 amino acids. Germline assignment: CDR1 SGHRS and CDR2 YFSETQ. In making TCR cDNA, 5'RACE template switching added a universal primer site and UMIs to it. TCRdb re-derived calls from the 5' RACE reads in MiXCR, one entry per CDR3 protein. The sample shows roughly 350,000 distinct CDR3 sequences, over 3.5% of them seen only once. This clonotype occurred a few times. What it binds is unknown. This TCR came from a man aged 18 to 35 who received the YFV17D yellow fever vaccine. The specimen was PBMCs, collected 5 days after the yellow fever booster vaccination. The chain employs TRBV5-1 and TRBJ2-1, with TRBD2 matching over 8 bases. Here the CDR3 DNA reads TGCGCCAGCAGCGATTATAGCGGGGCCTACTCCTACAATGAGCAGTTCTTC. Its protein product is CASSDYSGAYSYNEQFF. Combining the CDR3 with reference TRBV5-1 and TRBJ2-1 gives the whole variable domain KAGVTQTPRYLIKTRGQQVTLSCSPISGHRSVSWYQQTPGQGLQFLFEYFSETQRNKGNFPGRFSGRQFSNSRSEMNVSTLELGDSALYLCASSDYSGAYSYNEQFFGPGTRLTVL.